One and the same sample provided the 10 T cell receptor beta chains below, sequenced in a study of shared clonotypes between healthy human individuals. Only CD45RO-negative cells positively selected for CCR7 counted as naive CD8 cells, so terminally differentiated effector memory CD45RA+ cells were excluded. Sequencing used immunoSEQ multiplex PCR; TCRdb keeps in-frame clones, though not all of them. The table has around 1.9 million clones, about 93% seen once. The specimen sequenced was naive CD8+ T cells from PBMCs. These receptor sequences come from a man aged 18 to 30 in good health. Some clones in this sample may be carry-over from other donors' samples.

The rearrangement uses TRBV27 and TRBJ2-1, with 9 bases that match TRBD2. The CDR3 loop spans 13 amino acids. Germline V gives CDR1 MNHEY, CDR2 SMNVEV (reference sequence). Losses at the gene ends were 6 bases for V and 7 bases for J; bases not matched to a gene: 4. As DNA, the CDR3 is TGTGCCAGCAGCGATAGCGGGAGAAATGAGCAGTTCTTC. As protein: CASSDSGRNEQFF.

CDR3 sequence (DNA): TGTGCAAGTCGCTACGCTCGACTGGGGGGACAGACCTTCTACGAGCAGTACTTC. Encoded protein: CASRYARLGGQTFYEQYF. The chain employs TRBV12-2 and TRBJ2-7; the DNA was not compared with TRBD1, the D call given in the table. TRBV12-2 is an annotated pseudogene. The CDR3 is made up of 18 amino acids.

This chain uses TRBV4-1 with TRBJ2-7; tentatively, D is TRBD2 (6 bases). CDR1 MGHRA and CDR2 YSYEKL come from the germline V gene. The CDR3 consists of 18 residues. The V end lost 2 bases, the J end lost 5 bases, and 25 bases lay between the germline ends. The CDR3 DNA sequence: TGCGCCAGCAGCCAAAAACCGACTAGGGTAGGGCTGTCCCACGAGCAGTACTTC. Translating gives CASSQKPTRVGLSHEQYF.

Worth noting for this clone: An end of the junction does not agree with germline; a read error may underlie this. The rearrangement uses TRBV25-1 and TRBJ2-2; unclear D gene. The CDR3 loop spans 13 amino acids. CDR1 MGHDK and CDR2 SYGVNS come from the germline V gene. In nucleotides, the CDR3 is TGTGCCAGCAGTGAATGGAACCCCGGGGAGCTGTTTTTT. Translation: CASSEWNPGELFF. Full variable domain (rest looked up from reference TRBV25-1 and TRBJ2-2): EADIYQTPRYLVIGTGKKITLECSQTMGHDKMYWYQQDPGMELHLIHYSYGVNSTEKGDLSSESTVSRIRTEHFPLTLESARPSHTSQYLCASSEWNPGELFFGEGSRLTVL.

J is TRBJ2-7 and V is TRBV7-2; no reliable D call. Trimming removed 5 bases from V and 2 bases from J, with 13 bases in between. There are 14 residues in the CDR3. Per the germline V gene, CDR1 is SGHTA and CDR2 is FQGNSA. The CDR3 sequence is CASSQRLEPYEQYF. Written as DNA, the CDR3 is TGTGCCAGCAGCCAACGACTGGAACCCTACGAGCAGTACTTC.

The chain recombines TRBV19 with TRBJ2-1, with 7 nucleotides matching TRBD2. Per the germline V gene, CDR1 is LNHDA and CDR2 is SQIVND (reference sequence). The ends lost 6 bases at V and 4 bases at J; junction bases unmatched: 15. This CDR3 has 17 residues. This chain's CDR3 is CASSKRLAEGEYNEQFF. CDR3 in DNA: TGTGCCAGTAGCAAACGGCTAGCGGAAGGTGAATACAATGAGCAGTTCTTC.

This CDR3 reads CASSQYRGATEAFF. CDR3 nucleotide sequence: TGCGCCAGCAGCCAATACCGCGGGGCAACTGAAGCTTTCTTT. The chain combines TRBV4-3 with TRBJ1-1; a weak D match, TRBD1 (5 bases). This CDR3 spans 14 amino acids. The V end lost 2 bases, the J end lost 5 bases, and 12 bases lay between the germline ends. In germline, CDR1 is LGHNA, CDR2 YSLEER.

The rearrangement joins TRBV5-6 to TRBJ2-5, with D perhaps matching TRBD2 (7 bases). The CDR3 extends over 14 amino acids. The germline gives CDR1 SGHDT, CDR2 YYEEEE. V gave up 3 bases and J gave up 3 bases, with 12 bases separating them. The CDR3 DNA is TGTGCCAGCAGCTACCTAGGGGGGGAAGAGACCCAGTACTTC. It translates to CASSYLGGEETQYF.

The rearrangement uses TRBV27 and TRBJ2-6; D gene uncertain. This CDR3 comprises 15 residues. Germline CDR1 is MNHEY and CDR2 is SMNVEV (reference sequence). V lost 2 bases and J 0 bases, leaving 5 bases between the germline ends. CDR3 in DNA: TGTGCCAGCAGTTTACGACCCTCTGGGGCCAACGTCCTGACTTTC. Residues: CASSLRPSGANVLTF.

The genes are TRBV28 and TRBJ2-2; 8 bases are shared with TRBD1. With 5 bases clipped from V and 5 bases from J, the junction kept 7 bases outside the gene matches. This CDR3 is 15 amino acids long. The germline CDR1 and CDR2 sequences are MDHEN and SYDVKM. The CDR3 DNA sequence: TGTGCCAGCAGTATTAGGACAGGGTTTACCGGGGAGCTGTTTTTT. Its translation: CASSIRTGFTGELFF. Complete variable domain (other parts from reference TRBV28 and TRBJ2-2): DVKVTQSSRYLVKRTGEKVFLECVQDMDHENMFWYRQDPGLGLRLIYFSYDVKMKEKGDIPEGYSVSREKKERFSLILESASTNQTSMYLCASSIRTGFTGELFFGEGSRLTVL.